The 16 T cell receptor beta chains presented below share a single source sample, sequenced in a study of blood T cells in healthy people across ages. For the second PCR, which ran for roughly 6 to 12 cycles, a sample-barcoded 5' primer and a J-beta primer mix were used. TCRdb recomputed calls from the 5' RACE reads with MiXCR, one row per CDR3 protein. The sample records hundreds of thousands of distinct CDR3 sequences, 35% to 50% being singletons. Material: blood. The receptor set was obtained from a man aged 80 or over in good health.

J is TRBJ2-1 and V is TRBV23-1; 9 bases are a match to TRBD1. The J call may be faulty, since TRBJ2-7 better matches the DNA end. TRBV23-1 is designated an ORF whose function remains uncertain. The CDR3 length is 17 residues. CDR3 nucleotide sequence: TGCGCCAGCAGTTCCTCGTCCGGGACAGGGATTTACAATGAGCAGTACTTC. Amino acids: CASSSSSGTGIYNEQYF.

This sequence joins TRBV7-2 and TRBJ2-7; 13 bases are a match to TRBD2. J was trimmed by 0 bases and V by 3 bases; bases with no gene match: 8. The CDR3 is made up of 18 amino acids. CDR1 and CDR2 from the germline V gene are SGHTA and FQGNSA. The CDR3 DNA reads as TGTGCCAGCAGCTTCACTCGGACTAGCGGGGGTTTCTCCTACGAGCAGTACTTC. This translates into CASSFTRTSGGFSYEQYF.

The table lists this clonotype with a few counts. The CDR3 sequence is CASSASGQRFLETQYF. CDR3 nucleotides: TGTGCCAGCTCAGCATCGGGACAGAGGTTTTTGGAGACCCAGTACTTC. This chain joins TRBV18 and TRBJ2-5, with 7 positions matching TRBD1. V lost 5 bases, J lost 5 bases, and 14 bases stayed unmatched. CDR3 length: 16 residues. Germline V lookup: CDR1 KGHSH, CDR2 LQKENI.

The table lists this clonotype with many counts. The gene calls are TRBV6-1 and TRBJ2-3; D ambiguous. Looked up from germline, CDR1 is MNHNS and CDR2 is SASEGT. The ends were cut back, 0 bases at V and 14 bases at J, with 18 bases in the middle. The CDR3 totals 14 residues. Written as DNA, the CDR3 is TGTGCCAGCAGTGAAGCATCAGTTGTTAGGTATTGGTATTTT. Residues: CASSEASVVRYWYF.

The chain combines TRBV20-1 with TRBJ2-3, with 9 bases identical to TRBD2. This CDR3 has 16 amino acids. The V gene's germline CDR1 is DFQATT and CDR2 SNEGSKA (reference sequence). V was pared by 1 base and J by 5 bases, with 10 bases of the junction left unmatched. DNA of the CDR3: TGCAGTGCTAGAGGGGTAGCGGGAGCGCCGAAAGATACGCAGTATTTT. Encoded protein: CSARGVAGAPKDTQYF.

This chain joins TRBV20-1 and TRBJ1-5, with a tentative D call TRBD1 (5 bases). Germline loops: CDR1 DFQATT, CDR2 SNEGSKA (reference sequence). Trimming removed 5 bases from V and 6 bases from J, with 17 bases in between. The CDR3 consists of 14 residues. CDR3 sequence: CSAPGPGGGQPQHF. Written as DNA, the CDR3 is TGCAGTGCTCCGGGTCCGGGGGGGGGTCAGCCCCAGCATTTT.

The rearrangement links TRBV20-1 to TRBJ2-1; TRBD2 agrees at 9 bases. The CDR3 runs to 13 residues. Unmatched junction bases numbered 9, after V lost 8 bases and J lost 7 bases. The V gene's germline CDR1 is DFQATT and CDR2 SNEGSKA (reference sequence). The CDR3 reads CSPASAGGNEQFF. In DNA, the CDR3 is TGCAGTCCCGCTAGCGCGGGAGGGAATGAGCAGTTCTTC.

This rearrangement joins TRBV7-2 to TRBJ2-2, with D perhaps matching TRBD1 (5 bases). V dropped 5 bases and J dropped 2 bases, with 15 bases sitting between them. Germline CDR1 reads SGHTA; CDR2 reads FQGNSA. This CDR3 is built from 16 residues. The CDR3 is CASSANGQLNTGELFF. DNA of the CDR3: TGTGCCAGCAGCGCTAATGGACAACTTAACACCGGGGAGCTGTTTTTT.

The chain carries TRBV6-5 and TRBJ2-7, with D possibly matching TRBD2 (5 bases). The CDR3 is 15 amino acids. The germline V and J ends were trimmed by 1 base and 0 bases, with 10 bases remaining between them. Per the germline V gene, CDR1 is MNHEY and CDR2 is SVGAGI. CDR3 DNA: TGTGCCAGCAGTTACTTAGCGAGGAGCTCCTACGAGCAGTACTTC. Amino acids: CASSYLARSSYEQYF.

This clonotype was recorded only once. CDR3: CASSPATGGNTEAFF. The CDR3 DNA is TGTGCCAGCAGCCCGGCGACAGGGGGGAACACTGAAGCTTTCTTT. The J gene is TRBJ1-1, the V gene TRBV13; 9 nucleotides align to TRBD1. This CDR3 has 15 residues. Germline V gene lookup returns CDR1 PRHDT and CDR2 FYEKMQ (reference sequence). With 5 bases clipped from V and 1 base from J, the junction kept 5 bases outside the gene matches.

V usage is TRBV6-1 and J usage is TRBJ2-7; D is ambiguous. In germline, CDR1 is MNHNS, CDR2 SASEGT. V lost 4 bases, J lost 3 bases, and 13 bases lay in between. This CDR3 has 14 amino acids. The CDR3 is CASSVLTAIYEQYF. CDR3 coding DNA: TGTGCCAGCAGTGTCTTGACTGCCATCTACGAGCAGTACTTC.

There are a few counts of this clonotype. For the CDR3, the DNA is TGTGCCAGCAGCCGAAAACGACAGGGGATTGGAGAGACCCAGTACTTC. Translating gives CASSRKRQGIGETQYF. V is TRBV5-4 and J is TRBJ2-5; 8 bases are shared with TRBD1. Unmatched junction bases numbered 12, after V lost 4 bases and J lost 4 bases. The germline CDR1 and CDR2 sequences are SGHNT and YYREEE (reference sequence). The CDR3 runs to 16 residues.

This clonotype occurred a few times. The chain uses TRBV20-1 and TRBJ1-4; tentatively, D is TRBD1 (5 bases). The V end was cut by 5 bases, the J end by 4 bases, with 14 bases between. CDR1 DFQATT and CDR2 SNEGSKA come from the germline V gene (reference sequence). This CDR3 region has 14 residues. CDR3 nucleotides: TGCAGTGCTTTTCCCGCACAGGTTAATGAAAAACTGTTTTTT. It is translated as CSAFPAQVNEKLFF.

In its sample, this clonotype was seen a few times. The chain joins TRBV5-1 to TRBJ2-2; no reliable D call. The V and J ends lost 0 bases and 1 base respectively, with 7 bases between them. Germline V gene data show CDR1 as SGHRS and CDR2 as YFSETQ. The CDR3 is 15 amino acids. CDR3 nucleotide sequence: TGCGCCAGCAGCTTGGTTATGGTGAACACCGGGGAGCTGTTTTTT. Translating it yields CASSLVMVNTGELFF.

This chain uses TRBV6-2 or TRBV6-3 with TRBJ1-6; 8 nucleotides agree with TRBD1. The length of the CDR3 is 13 residues. From germline, CDR1 is MNHEY and CDR2 SVGEGT. J lost 10 bases, V lost 11 bases, and 10 bases had no gene match. DNA of the CDR3: TGTGCCGGCCGGACAGGGTCTTACTCACCCCTCCACTTT. This gives the protein CAGRTGSYSPLHF.

This clonotype came up many times. The chain uses TRBV29-1 and TRBJ2-7; the D is unclear. V was cut by 7 bases and J by 3 bases, with 16 bases left in between. Germline V gene lookup returns CDR1 SQVTM and CDR2 ANQGSEA. The CDR3 totals 13 residues. CDR3 residues: CSAARQLGYEQYF. CDR3 DNA sequence: TGCAGCGCCGCTAGGCAGTTGGGCTACGAGCAGTACTTC.